This T cell receptor beta chain was sequenced in a study of Ad26.COV2.S vaccination and SARS-CoV-2 variants. As to this clone: This sample includes further DNA sequences coding for the same CDR3.

Assay used: immunoSEQ multiplex PCR; TCRdb lists only in-frame clones, some missing. The top ten clones hold about 2.5% of a sample with fewer than 500,000 clones, roughly nine tenths of them seen once. The treatment denotes: roughly 20 received Ad26.COV2.S at low or high dose, single or two shots; a few received placebo; per-sample allocation not given. Repertoires come from day 63 after the first vaccine or placebo injection. Germline V gene lookup returns CDR1 KGHSH and CDR2 LQKENI. The CDR3 totals 12 residues. V lost 2 bases, J lost 8 bases, and 6 bases lay in between. The TCR originated in a person aged 18-65 years who received the Ad26.COV2.S COVID-19 vaccine or a placebo. The chain joins TRBV18 to TRBJ1-4; D perhaps matches TRBD1 (6 bases). The source material was peripheral blood, sampled in a trial of Ad26.COV2.S vaccine versus placebo. The CDR3 sequence is CASSPRGEKLFF. CDR3 sequence (DNA): TGTGCCAGCTCACCAAGGGGGGAAAAACTGTTTTTT.